A single T cell receptor (beta chain) is shown here with its context. Reverse transcription of roughly 0.5 to 1 ug RNA was carried out with random hexamers. Using its own MiXCR run on the immunoSEQ multiplex PCR reads, TCRdb lists one record per CDR3 protein. Of fewer than 350,000 distinct CDR3 sequences listed, about 91% are singletons. The germline gives CDR1 SNHLY, CDR2 FYNNEI. V was trimmed by 6 bases and J by 0 bases, leaving 13 bases between them. The CDR3 spans 15 residues. TCR beta sequencing was performed on blood CD8+ and CD4+ T cells. The data originate from a study of CD8 T cells in Susac syndrome.

The receptor comes from a human donor with multiple sclerosis. The sample comprised CD4+ T cells from PBMCs. The V call is TRBV2, the J call TRBJ2-3, with D unresolved. The CDR3 reads CASSSRTSSTDTQYF. The CDR3 DNA sequence: TGTGCCAGCAGCTCCCGGACCTCCAGCACAGATACGCAGTATTTT.